These T cell receptor beta chains were read from a single sample in a study of blood T cell repertoires in COVID-19. Profiled with immunoSEQ multiplex PCR; TCRdb holds only in-frame clones, not every one. The sample lists about 100,000 clones; 85% to 90% were seen once. The sequenced material came from peripheral blood. These receptors were obtained from a human donor in a cohort sampled during active COVID-19. Each CDR3 is given with its conserved first and last residue. Fields, in order: J gene, V gene, D gene, clone size, CDR3 protein, CDR3 DNA. A D gene is named only where the DNA matches it firmly. Size is stated for part of the rows, as once, few or many counts, or as a class when the clone is expanded.

TRBJ2-7 | TRBV24-1 | TRBD2 | . | CATSDPTSGSSYEQYF | TGTGCCACCAGTGACCCCACTAGCGGGAGCTCCTACGAGCAGTACTTC
TRBJ2-7 | TRBV28 | TRBD1 | . | CASRPGTGFNEQYF | TGTGCCAGCAGACCCGGGACAGGGTTCAACGAGCAGTACTTC
TRBJ2-7 | TRBV29-1 | TRBD2 | once | CSAQKGLAGGSYEQYF | TGCAGCGCCCAAAAGGGACTAGCGGGAGGTTCCTACGAGCAGTACTTC
TRBJ2-1 | TRBV12-5 | . | . | CASGLVGAGGSEQFF | TGTGCTAGTGGTTTGGTAGGGGCTGGGGGGTCTGAGCAGTTCTTC
TRBJ2-5 | TRBV25-1 | TRBD2 | . | CASIGASGRGETQYF | TGTGCCAGCATAGGCGCTAGCGGGAGGGGGGAGACCCAGTACTTC
TRBJ2-2 | TRBV7-3 | TRBD1 | once | CASSFNRGSGELFF | TGTGCCAGCAGCTTTAACAGGGGGAGCGGGGAGCTGTTTTTT
TRBJ2-1 | TRBV5-1 | TRBD1 | . | CASSQGTGGLNEQFF | TGCGCCAGCAGCCAAGGGACAGGGGGTTTAAATGAGCAGTTCTTC
TRBJ2-7 | TRBV28 | TRBD2 | . | CASRAAGLATYEQYF | TGTGCCAGCAGGGCAGCGGGACTAGCGACCTACGAGCAGTACTTC
TRBJ2-3 | TRBV7-9 | . | . | CASSFSGTDTQYF | TGTGCCAGCAGCTTTTCGGGCACAGATACGCAGTATTTT
TRBJ2-5 | TRBV5-1 | TRBD1 | . | CASRSTGVSQETQYF | TGCGCCAGCAGATCTACAGGGGTTTCCCAAGAGACCCAGTACTTC
TRBJ1-5 | TRBV2 | TRBD1 | . | CASRGAGGLNQPQHF | TGTGCCAGCAGGGGAGCAGGGGGCTTGAATCAGCCCCAGCATTTT
TRBJ2-1 | TRBV7-2 | . | . | CASRAGWRDASYNEQFF | TGTGCCAGCAGAGCAGGGTGGCGGGATGCCTCCTACAATGAGCAGTTCTTC
TRBJ2-3 | TRBV6-1 | . | . | CASSELYPRAESTDTQYF | TGTGCCAGCAGTGAACTATATCCCCGAGCGGAAAGCACAGATACGCAGTATTTT
TRBJ1-6 | TRBV7-8 | TRBD1 | few | CASSPRDSNSPLHF | TGTGCCAGCAGCCCCCGGGACAGCAATTCACCCCTCCACTTT
TRBJ2-1 | TRBV28 | . | . | CASSFAELVVYEQFF | TGTGCCAGCAGTTTTGCCGAACTGGTAGTCTATGAGCAGTTCTTC
TRBJ1-6 | TRBV5-1 | . | . | CASSSRDLHSPLHF | TGCGCCAGCAGCTCCCGGGACTTGCATTCACCCCTCCACTTT
TRBJ2-1 | TRBV6-5 | . | . | CASRSTRSWLNEQFF | TGTGCCAGCAGATCCACTAGGAGCTGGTTGAATGAGCAGTTCTTC
TRBJ1-1 | TRBV19 | . | . | CASSILGRLSTEAFF | TGTGCCAGTAGTATTCTCGGCAGGTTGAGCACTGAAGCTTTCTTT
TRBJ2-3 | TRBV19 | TRBD1 | . | CASSRGRALGTDTQYF | TGTGCCAGTAGCAGGGGGCGGGCCCTCGGCACAGATACGCAGTATTTT
TRBJ2-1 | TRBV29-1 | TRBD1 | . | CSVGKAGQGYNEQFF | TGCAGCGTGGGAAAAGCGGGACAGGGTTACAATGAGCAGTTCTTC
TRBJ1-4 | TRBV25-1 | . | once | CASSETGTVNEKLFF | TGTGCCAGCAGTGAAACAGGGACCGTTAATGAAAAACTGTTTTTT
TRBJ2-6 | TRBV30 | TRBD1 | . | CAWDRGLGSGANVLTF | TGTGCCTGGGACAGGGGGCTAGGCTCTGGGGCCAACGTCCTGACTTTC
TRBJ1-4 | TRBV9 | TRBD1 | . | CASSVGQGGEKLFF | TGTGCCAGCAGCGTGGGGCAGGGGGGAGAAAAACTGTTTTTT
TRBJ2-5 | TRBV30 | TRBD2 | . | CAWRKKGLAGRGGQETQYF | TGTGCCTGGAGAAAAAAGGGGCTAGCGGGAAGAGGTGGGCAAGAGACCCAGTACTTC
TRBJ2-2 | TRBV4-3 | TRBD1 | . | CASSQRDRGGPGELFF | TGCGCCAGCAGCCAGAGGGACAGGGGTGGTCCCGGGGAGCTGTTTTTT
TRBJ2-3 | TRBV27 | . | . | CASSVRGRLDTQYF | TGTGCCAGCAGTGTCCGAGGGCGGTTAGATACGCAGTATTTT